One and the same sample provided the 21 T cell receptor beta chains below, sequenced in a study of human T cells and chemical hapten exposure. TCRdb reprocessed the RACE reads with MiXCR, giving one entry per CDR3 protein. Among 50,000 to 75,000 distinct CDR3 sequences listed, about 11% were seen once. The time point was: patch test 3, about 24 weeks after DPC sensitization. Indicated treatment: therapeutic diphenylcyclopropenone sensitization with weekly scalp DPC. Here the sequenced sample was whole blood, taken in connection with sensitization to the hapten diphenylcyclopropenone (DPC). The origin of the receptors is a woman aged 25 to 39 with alopecia areata. Some clones in this sample may be carry-over from other donors' samples.

The chain links TRBV12-3 or TRBV12-4 to TRBJ2-2, with D maybe TRBD2 (6 bases). V shed 3 bases and J shed 2 bases, with 10 bases lying between them. The CDR3 runs 15 residues. The CDR3, as DNA: TGTGCCAGCAGTTTCTGGGACTTTAACACCGGGGAGCTGTTTTTT. As protein: CASSFWDFNTGELFF.

This clonotype came up a few times. V is TRBV18 and J is TRBJ1-6, with 7 bases that match TRBD1. CDR1 is KGHSH, CDR2 LQKENI, per germline. The junction had 7 bases not matched to a gene; V was cut back by 5 bases and J by 9 bases. CDR3 length: 14 amino acids. CDR3 in DNA: TGTGCCAGCTCAGCCGACAGGGTCGCTTCACCCCTCCACTTT. Its protein is CASSADRVASPLHF.

In this sample, this clonotype turned up a few times. The rearrangement joins TRBV12-3 or TRBV12-4 to TRBJ2-1; D perhaps matches TRBD1 (5 bases). Trimming cost V 2 bases and J 9 bases, with 14 bases left between them. The CDR3 has 14 amino acids. The chain's CDR3 is CASSLNRRTGEQFF. The CDR3 coding sequence is TGTGCCAGCAGTTTAAACAGGCGGACCGGTGAGCAGTTCTTC.

V gene TRBV11-2 combines with J gene TRBJ2-4; 7 positions agree with TRBD1. This CDR3 has 16 residues. After removal of 6 bases from V and 0 bases from J, the junction contained 8 bases not matched to a gene. Looked up from germline, CDR1 is SGHAT and CDR2 is FQNNGV. The chain's CDR3 is CASSGVDRLAKNIQYF. The CDR3 DNA sequence: TGTGCCAGCAGTGGGGTGGACAGGCTAGCCAAAAACATTCAGTACTTC.

The V gene is TRBV10-2, the J gene TRBJ2-3; the match to TRBD2 covers 9 bases. V dropped 6 bases and J dropped 3; count of bases not matched to a gene: 4. This CDR3 comprises 14 residues. Germline V gives CDR1 WSHSY, CDR2 SAAADI. The CDR3 DNA follows: TGCGCCAGCAGGGCGGGGGGGTCTACAGATACGCAGTATTTT. Protein: CASRAGGSTDTQYF.

This clonotype was seen more than once but under ten times. V usage is TRBV18 and J usage is TRBJ2-1, with 11 bases identical to TRBD2. J was trimmed by 7 bases and V by 5 bases; bases with no gene match: 7. Per the germline V gene, CDR1 is KGHSH and CDR2 is LQKENI. CDR3 length equals 15 residues. CDR3 loop: CASSALAGAGNEQFF. In DNA form, the CDR3 reads TGTGCCAGCTCAGCACTAGCGGGAGCAGGGAATGAGCAGTTCTTC. The variable domain in full, with the rest retrieved from reference TRBV18 and TRBJ2-1, is NAGVMQNPRHLVRRRGQEARLRCSPMKGHSHVYWYRQLPEEGLKFMVYLQKENIIDESGMPKERFSAEFPKEGPSILRIQQVVRGDSAAYFCASSALAGAGNEQFFGPGTRLTVL.

This clonotype has only a few counts. The chain uses TRBV5-1 and TRBJ2-2, with TRBD1 matching over 8 bases. Germline V gives CDR1 SGHRS, CDR2 YFSETQ. The CDR3 loop spans 17 amino acids. V shed 4 bases and J 4 bases; nucleotides not matched to a gene: 12. The CDR3 loop is CASSTPRTGRGTGELFF. The CDR3 coding sequence is TGCGCCAGCAGCACCCCGAGGACAGGGCGGGGCACCGGGGAGCTGTTTTTT.

The chain recombines TRBV9 with TRBJ1-5; D remains unclear. The CDR3 is 14 amino acids. Germline lookup yields CDR1 SGDLS and CDR2 YYNGEE. V gave up 0 bases and J gave up 3 bases, with 7 bases separating them. Written as DNA, the CDR3 is TGTGCCAGCAGCGTAGGAGCCCTCAATCAGCCCCAGCATTTT. This codes for CASSVGALNQPQHF.

Only a few counts were recorded for this clonotype. The chain employs TRBV7-2 and TRBJ1-2; D possibly corresponds to TRBD1 (5 bases). CDR1 is SGHTA, CDR2 FQGNSA, per germline. Trimming stripped 3 bases from V and 4 bases from J, with 9 bases between. The CDR3 sequence is 13 residues long. This chain's CDR3 is CASSLGGSYGYTF. CDR3 bases: TGTGCCAGCAGCTTGGGGGGTTCCTATGGCTACACCTTC.

This clonotype has ten or more counts. This chain links TRBV27 with TRBJ2-7; TRBD1 aligns across 9 bases. Looked up from germline, CDR1 is MNHEY and CDR2 is SMNVEV (reference sequence). V dropped 0 bases and J dropped 1; count of bases not matched to a gene: 1. This CDR3 comprises 15 residues. The CDR3 spells CASSLSGQGSYEQYF. Here the CDR3 DNA reads TGTGCCAGCAGTTTATCTGGACAGGGGTCCTACGAGCAGTACTTC.

V gene TRBV19 combines with J gene TRBJ2-7, with D maybe TRBD2 (5 bases). This CDR3 comprises 14 residues. With 3 bases removed from V and 9 bases from J, the gap between germline ends came to 18 bases. CDR1 is LNHDA, CDR2 SQIVND, per germline (reference sequence). The CDR3 is CASSIRESSDTQYF. CDR3 nucleotide sequence: TGTGCCAGTAGTATCCGGGAATCGTCCGACACGCAGTACTTC.

The chain joins TRBV29-1 to TRBJ2-7; D is unclear. Germline values: CDR1 SQVTM, CDR2 ANQGSEA. This CDR3 contains 13 residues. V dropped 2 bases and J dropped 5 bases, with 13 bases sitting between them. This CDR3 is CSVELGLRNEQYF. Here the CDR3 DNA reads TGCAGCGTTGAACTGGGCCTCCGGAACGAGCAGTACTTC.

The CDR3 DNA reads as TGTGCCAGCAGTGGGAGAGGGGGGGCTTTCTTT. It yields the protein CASSGRGGAFF. The chain couples TRBV12-3 or TRBV12-4 to TRBJ1-1; a weak D match, TRBD1 (6 bases). CDR3 size: 11 residues. V was cut by 5 bases and J by 11 bases, with 12 bases left in between.

This chain joins TRBV27 and TRBJ1-1; D is ambiguous. V lost 1 base to trimming and J lost 3 bases, with 12 bases between them. The CDR3 covers 15 residues. Germline V gene data show CDR1 as MNHEY and CDR2 as SMNVEV (reference sequence). CDR3 loop: CASSLLGGRDTEAFF. In DNA, the CDR3 is TGTGCCAGCAGTTTATTGGGCGGACGGGACACTGAAGCTTTCTTT.

The table lists this clonotype with many counts. The chain couples TRBV6-5 to TRBJ1-2; the D is unclear. V was pared by 0 bases and J by 4 bases, with 12 bases between. In germline, CDR1 is MNHEY, CDR2 SVGAGI. The CDR3 extends over 15 amino acids. This CDR3 reads CASSYSATSVYGYTF. As DNA, the CDR3 is TGTGCCAGCAGTTACTCCGCCACATCCGTCTATGGCTACACCTTC.

This clonotype was counted at least ten times. The chain combines TRBV6-6 with TRBJ1-3, with 7 bases fitting TRBD1. Germline V gives CDR1 MNHNY, CDR2 SVGAGI (reference sequence). The CDR3 covers 16 residues. J gave up 0 bases and V 6 bases, and 8 bases lay outside the gene matches. The CDR3, as DNA: TGTGCCAGCAGCCTAAAGACAGGGAGCTCTGGAAACACCATATATTTT. It encodes CASSLKTGSSGNTIYF.

This chain connects TRBV7-3 to TRBJ2-6; no clear D gene. Between the trimmed V and J ends, which lost 5 bases and 1 base, there was a span of 9 bases. The CDR3 covers 15 residues. Germline CDR1 SGHTA, CDR2 FQGTGA. For the CDR3, the DNA is TGTGCCAGCAGCACGGGTCTGTCTGGGGCCAACGTCCTGACTTTC. It encodes CASSTGLSGANVLTF.

Note on this clonotype: It may be a read error: a sequence one base away is much more abundant. The chain joins TRBV6-9 to TRBJ2-3; unclear D gene. Germline assignment: CDR1 MNHGY and CDR2 SVAAGI. V lost 6 bases, J lost 1 base, and 17 bases lay in between. The length of the CDR3 is 16 residues. In DNA form, the CDR3 reads TGTGCCAGCAGCCCCCCCTCGCTTCCGGGCACAGATACGCAGTATTTT. It specifies CASSPPSLPGTDTQYF.

The chain combines TRBV5-5 with TRBJ2-2; D is ambiguous. The CDR3 consists of 13 residues. V lost 1 base and J 5 bases, leaving 6 bases between the germline ends. Germline assignment: CDR1 SGHKS and CDR2 YYEKEE (reference sequence). CDR3 DNA: TGTGCCAGCAGCTTGATGGGGACCGGGGAGCTGTTTTTT. This sequence encodes CASSLMGTGELFF.

The chain has TRBV7-8 and TRBJ1-1; D unresolved. The germline V gene has CDR1 SGHVS and CDR2 FQNEAQ. V was trimmed by 2 bases and J by 4 bases, leaving 11 bases between them. The CDR3 covers 14 residues. The CDR3 spells CASSLLERRTEAFF. For the CDR3, the DNA is TGTGCCAGCAGCTTATTGGAGAGGCGCACTGAAGCTTTCTTT. Filled out from reference TRBV7-8 and TRBJ1-1, the complete variable domain reads GAGVSQSPRYKVAKRGQDVALRCDPISGHVSLFWYQQALGQGPEFLTYFQNEAQLDKSGLPSDRFFAERPEGSVSTLKIQRTQQEDSAVYLCASSLLERRTEAFFGQGTRLTVV.

This clonotype was observed many times. V gene TRBV6-2 or TRBV6-3 combines with J gene TRBJ2-5; the match to TRBD2 covers 14 bases. The CDR3 totals 17 residues. With 7 bases clipped from V and 1 base from J, the junction kept 8 bases outside the gene matches. CDR1 MNHEY and CDR2 SVGEGT come from the germline V gene. The CDR3 loop is CASNFGTSGGLQETQYF. Written as DNA, the CDR3 is TGTGCCAGCAACTTTGGGACTAGCGGGGGACTCCAAGAGACCCAGTACTTC.